The 26 T cell receptor beta chains below were found in one sample sequenced in a study of blood T cell repertoires in COVID-19. The method was immunoSEQ multiplex PCR; TCRdb's version includes in-frame clones alone and lacks a portion of them. The sample consists of roughly 500,000 clones, roughly 89% of them appearing once. The sequenced sample consisted of peripheral blood. All receptors derive from a man younger than 30 with COVID-19, enrolled during active disease.

CDR3 loop: CASSQDGEAFF. CDR3 sequence (DNA): TGTGCCAGCAGCCAAGACGGGGAAGCTTTCTTT. This sequence joins TRBV3-1 (or the pseudogene TRBV3-2) and TRBJ1-1; D unclear. The CDR3 is made up of 11 amino acids. Trimming shortened V by 0 bases and J by 8 bases, and 4 bases separated the two germline ends. CDR1 and CDR2 from the germline V gene are LGHDT and YNNKEL (reference sequence).

The genes are TRBV11-2 and TRBJ2-5; D is perhaps TRBD1 (6 bases). V lost 2 bases, J lost 0 bases, and 10 bases lay in between. The CDR3 is made up of 15 amino acids. Germline CDR1 is SGHAT and CDR2 is FQNNGV. DNA for the CDR3: TGTGCCAGCAGCTTATTACAGGGTAACCAAGAGACCCAGTACTTC. Encoded protein: CASSLLQGNQETQYF. Based on the CDR3 plus reference TRBV11-2 and TRBJ2-5, the full variable domain is EAGVAQSPRYKIIEKRQSVAFWCNPISGHATLYWYQQILGQGPKLLIQFQNNGVVDDSQLPKDRFSAERLKGVDSTLKIQPAKLEDSAVYLCASSLLQGNQETQYFGPGTRLLVL.

The chain uses TRBV5-1 and TRBJ1-2; 7 nucleotides line up with TRBD1. V lost 4 bases and J lost 5; bases outside the gene matches: 11. Germline V lookup: CDR1 SGHRS, CDR2 YFSETQ. The CDR3 loop spans 15 amino acids. This chain's CDR3 is CASSLPGTEGYGYTF. CDR3 bases: TGCGCCAGCAGCCTGCCCGGGACAGAGGGGTATGGCTACACCTTC.

The chain joins TRBV29-1 to TRBJ2-5, with TRBD2 as a possible D gene (5 bases). Germline CDR1 and CDR2: SQVTM and ANQGSEA. This CDR3 spans 17 amino acids. V lost 4 bases and J lost 0, with 21 bases in between. This chain's CDR3 is CSVGRRVVRGYQETQYF. The DNA of the CDR3 is TGCAGCGTTGGCCGCCGGGTAGTCCGCGGGTACCAAGAGACCCAGTACTTC. Looking up the rest from reference TRBV29-1 and TRBJ2-5 gives the full variable domain: SAVISQKPSRDICQRGTSLTIQCQVDSQVTMMFWYRQQPGQSLTLIATANQGSEATYESGFVIDKFPISRPNLTFSTLTVSNMSPEDSSIYLCSVGRRVVRGYQETQYFGPGTRLLVL.

This clone was picked up one time. This chain links TRBV18 with TRBJ2-3; 13 nucleotides align to TRBD2. CDR3 length: 18 amino acids. With V trimmed by 5 bases and J by 2 bases, 10 bases remained unmatched. CDR1 is KGHSH, CDR2 LQKENI, per germline. The DNA of the CDR3 is TGTGCCAGCTCAACGACTAGCGGGAGGCGCCTATTCACAGATACGCAGTATTTT. It is translated as CASSTTSGRRLFTDTQYF.

This sequence joins TRBV5-6 and TRBJ2-7, with TRBD1 matching over 8 bases. This CDR3 has 16 amino acids. V lost 3 bases to trimming and J lost 0 bases; unmatched junction nucleotides: 8. The germline CDR1 and CDR2 sequences are SGHDT and YYEEEE. The CDR3 is CASSSPTGGNSYEQYF. CDR3 bases: TGTGCCAGCAGCTCCCCAACAGGGGGAAACTCCTACGAGCAGTACTTC.

The gene calls are TRBV29-1 and TRBJ2-2; D possibly corresponds to TRBD2 (5 bases). The V gene lost 0 bases and the J gene lost 4 bases, with 15 bases spanning the gap. Germline CDR1 and CDR2: SQVTM and ANQGSEA. The CDR3 totals 16 residues. Here the CDR3 reads CSVEDPRREFTGELFF. In DNA, the CDR3 is TGCAGCGTTGAAGATCCACGACGGGAATTCACCGGGGAGCTGTTTTTT.

V and J are TRBV7-6 and TRBJ2-7, with D possibly TRBD1 on 6 matching bases. V was clipped by 4 bases and J by 7 bases, with 23 bases between them. CDR3 length equals 16 residues. Germline lookup yields CDR1 SGHVS and CDR2 FNYEAQ. The CDR3 DNA follows: TGTGCCAGCAGCTCCCTCAGGGACAAGGGAATTCGGGAGCAGTACTTC. It is translated as CASSSLRDKGIREQYF.

V is TRBV12-3 or TRBV12-4 and J is TRBJ1-2; no definite D call. V lost 4 bases and J lost 3, with 9 bases in between. CDR3 length equals 13 residues. The CDR3 DNA sequence: TGTGCCAGCAGTTGGAGGGAGGACTATGGCTACACCTTC. Its translation is CASSWREDYGYTF.

This CDR3 is CASSLAPGTGEKLFF. CDR3 nucleotides: TGTGCCAGCAGCTTGGCTCCCGGGACTGGTGAAAAACTGTTTTTT. The chain has TRBV5-6 and TRBJ1-4; D is perhaps TRBD1 (5 bases). The CDR3 contains 15 residues. Per germline, CDR1 SGHDT and CDR2 YYEEEE. V was shortened by 0 bases and J by 7 bases, with 13 bases between the two germline ends. The entire variable domain, with the rest obtained from reference TRBV5-6 and TRBJ1-4, is as follows: DAGVTQSPTHLIKTRGQQVTLRCSPKSGHDTVSWYQQALGQGPQFIFQYYEEEERQRGNFPDRFSGHQFPNYSSELNVNALLLGDSALYLCASSLAPGTGEKLFFGSGTQLSVL.

The chain combines TRBV3-1 (or the pseudogene TRBV3-2) with TRBJ2-2; 9 nucleotides match TRBD1. Germline assignment: CDR1 LGHDT and CDR2 YNNKEL (reference sequence). The trim removed 0 bases at V and 4 bases at J, leaving 6 bases unmatched. The CDR3 runs 17 residues. The CDR3 bases are TGTGCCAGCAGCCAAGAGAAGGGACAGGGAGGCACCGGGGAGCTGTTTTTT. Its protein is CASSQEKGQGGTGELFF.

This clone has just one count. The chain recombines TRBV4-1 with TRBJ2-7; TRBD1 matches 9 bases. This CDR3 is built from 14 residues. The germline gives CDR1 MGHRA, CDR2 YSYEKL. Trimming at V came to 2 bases and at J to 5 bases, leaving 4 bases not matched to a gene. The CDR3 bases are TGCGCCAGCAGCCAACGACAGGGGGACAACGAGCAGTACTTC. Translated, it gives CASSQRQGDNEQYF.

The chain combines TRBV28 with TRBJ2-1; D gene unclear. CDR3 length: 15 residues. The germline V gene encodes CDR1 MDHEN and CDR2 SYDVKM. Trimming took off 2 bases at V and 6 bases at J, with 14 bases between the two ends. CDR3 sequence reads: CASSLPAPRINEQFF. DNA for the CDR3: TGTGCCAGCAGTTTACCGGCCCCGAGGATCAATGAGCAGTTCTTC.

This clone has only one observation. The chain combines TRBV29-1 with TRBJ2-7, with 9 bases matching TRBD1. CDR3 length: 13 amino acids. V gave up 7 bases and J gave up 6 bases; unmatched junction bases: 10. The germline V gene has CDR1 SQVTM and CDR2 ANQGSEA. Written as DNA, the CDR3 is TGCAGCGCTACAGTACAGGGGGCGGGCGAGCAGTACTTC. Encoded protein: CSATVQGAGEQYF.

V gene TRBV6-1 combines with J gene TRBJ1-1, with D perhaps TRBD1 (5 bases). The CDR3 sequence is 17 residues long. The V gene lost 0 bases and the J gene lost 1 base, with 15 bases spanning the gap. Germline CDR1 reads MNHNS; CDR2 reads SASEGT. CDR3 bases: TGTGCCAGCAGTGAAGCGTCCGGGGGGAGAACGAACACTGAAGCTTTCTTT. Translation gives CASSEASGGRTNTEAFF.

The CDR3 loop is CASSMDASANEKLFF. The CDR3 nucleotides read TGTGCCAGCAGCATGGACGCTTCGGCTAATGAAAAACTGTTTTTT. This chain joins TRBV5-4 and TRBJ1-4; D uncertain. V shed 4 bases and J shed 3 bases, with 13 bases lying between them. There are 15 residues in the CDR3. The germline gives CDR1 SGHNT, CDR2 YYREEE (reference sequence).

This clone was observed a few times. The chain joins TRBV5-1 to TRBJ2-5; 10 nucleotides line up with TRBD2. Germline V gene lookup returns CDR1 SGHRS and CDR2 YFSETQ. The CDR3 covers 19 residues. Unmatched junction bases numbered 12, after V lost 0 bases and J lost 1 base. CDR3 coding DNA: TGCGCCAGCAGCTTGGCCGTGGGGCTAGCGGGAGTTGGCCAAGAGACCCAGTACTTC. It codes for CASSLAVGLAGVGQETQYF.

A few counts support this clone. The gene calls are TRBV5-6 and TRBJ2-1; weak D call: TRBD1 (6 bases). Trimming shortened V by 7 bases and J by 7 bases, and 27 bases separated the two germline ends. Germline CDR1 reads SGHDT; CDR2 reads YYEEEE. CDR3 length: 17 amino acids. CDR3 region: CASLMAGGQGRGNEQFF. CDR3 DNA sequence: TGTGCCAGCCTAATGGCAGGTGGCCAGGGCAGGGGAAATGAGCAGTTCTTC. The variable domain in full, completed from reference TRBV5-6 and TRBJ2-1, reads DAGVTQSPTHLIKTRGQQVTLRCSPKSGHDTVSWYQQALGQGPQFIFQYYEEEERQRGNFPDRFSGHQFPNYSSELNVNALLLGDSALYLCASLMAGGQGRGNEQFFGPGTRLTVL.

The sample holds one count of this clone. This chain connects TRBV6-5 to TRBJ1-4; 8 positions agree with TRBD1. The CDR3 consists of 15 residues. Germline values: CDR1 MNHEY, CDR2 SVGAGI. The V segment lost 6 bases and the J segment 1 base; nucleotides outside the gene matches: 4. The CDR3 here is CASSLTGGTNEKLFF. The CDR3 coding sequence is TGTGCCAGCAGCCTTACAGGGGGAACTAATGAAAAACTGTTTTTT.

The chain employs TRBV11-3 and TRBJ2-5; D not certain. CDR1 SGHNT and CDR2 YENEEA come from the germline V gene. This CDR3 is built from 15 residues. V was trimmed by 3 bases and J by 0 bases, leaving 11 bases between them. CDR3 DNA sequence: TGTGCCAGCAGCTTGCACGACTGGTACCAAGAGACCCAGTACTTC. Protein: CASSLHDWYQETQYF.

The chain links TRBV9 to TRBJ2-1; 12 nucleotides agree with TRBD2. Germline CDR1 reads SGDLS; CDR2 reads YYNGEE. With 0 bases clipped from V and 8 bases from J, the junction kept 12 bases outside the gene matches. This CDR3 has 18 amino acids. CDR3 sequence: CASSVVGQLAGGLHEQFF. In DNA form, the CDR3 reads TGTGCCAGCAGCGTAGTGGGACAACTAGCGGGAGGTCTGCATGAGCAGTTCTTC. Full variable domain (rest looked up from reference TRBV9 and TRBJ2-1): DSGVTQTPKHLITATGQRVTLRCSPRSGDLSVYWYQQSLDQGLQFLIQYYNGEERAKGNILERFSAQQFPDLHSELNLSSLELGDSALYFCASSVVGQLAGGLHEQFFGPGTRLTVL.

The rearrangement links TRBV5-1 to TRBJ2-1; TRBD2 might be the D (6 bases). The CDR3 length is 13 residues. The V and J ends lost 3 bases and 8 bases respectively, with 12 bases between them. CDR1 is SGHRS and CDR2 is YFSETQ in the germline V gene. CDR3 protein: CASSWDLWYEQFF. The CDR3 DNA follows: TGCGCCAGCAGCTGGGACTTGTGGTATGAGCAGTTCTTC. Drawing the rest from reference TRBV5-1 and TRBJ2-1, the complete variable domain is KAGVTQTPRYLIKTRGQQVTLSCSPISGHRSVSWYQQTPGQGLQFLFEYFSETQRNKGNFPGRFSGRQFSNSRSEMNVSTLELGDSALYLCASSWDLWYEQFFGPGTRLTVL.

The rearrangement uses TRBV7-6 and TRBJ2-6, with D possibly being TRBD1 (5 bases). The CDR3 is 13 amino acids. Germline values: CDR1 SGHVS, CDR2 FNYEAQ. V lost 5 bases to trimming and J lost 7 bases, with 9 bases between them. CDR3 DNA sequence: TGTGCCAGCAGCATCACAGGTGCCAACGTCCTGACTTTC. It codes for CASSITGANVLTF.

The chain has TRBV12-3 or TRBV12-4 and TRBJ1-1; 7 positions agree with TRBD1. J was trimmed by 5 bases and V by 5 bases; bases with no gene match: 5. The CDR3 is 13 residues long. In DNA form, the CDR3 reads TGTGCCAGCAGTCAAACAGGGGAAACTGAAGCTTTCTTT. It is translated as CASSQTGETEAFF.

The chain couples TRBV6-5 to TRBJ2-1; no firm D call. Trimming shortened V by 11 bases and J by 4 bases, and 15 bases separated the two germline ends. CDR1 and CDR2 (germline): MNHEY, SVGAGI. This CDR3 is 13 amino acids long. The CDR3 here is CAYGFSLYNEQFF. Here the CDR3 DNA reads TGTGCCTACGGGTTCTCCCTATACAATGAGCAGTTCTTC.

This rearrangement joins TRBV29-1 to TRBJ2-1, with D possibly TRBD2 on 5 matching bases. Germline CDR1 and CDR2: SQVTM and ANQGSEA. The CDR3 is made up of 14 amino acids. Trimming left V 6 bases short and J 8 bases short, with 20 bases between. DNA for the CDR3: TGCAGCGTGGCTAATAGCGAGGTTTTCTATGAGCAGTTCTTC. Encoded protein: CSVANSEVFYEQFF.